This T cell receptor beta chain emerged from a study of control samples from healthy donors and cancer patients. Some clones are missing from TCRdb's copy, which holds only in-frame ones; the method was immunoSEQ multiplex PCR. The table shows roughly 120,000 clones, with 90% occurring only once. This clonotype originated in a human donor in good health. The donor label of this sample is uncertain. Sequencing was carried out using blood.

The CDR3 sequence is CASSLPIFTSRFNTGELFF. The CDR3 region has the DNA TGTGCCAGCAGCTTGCCCATTTTTACTAGCAGATTCAACACCGGGGAGCTGTTTTTT. V gene TRBV5-6 combines with J gene TRBJ2-2, with a possible D match to TRBD2 (6 bases). Trimming removed 1 base from V and 2 bases from J, with 21 bases in between. The germline V gene has CDR1 SGHDT and CDR2 YYEEEE. The CDR3 extends over 19 amino acids.